Listed here are 28 T cell receptor beta chains from one sample, sequenced in a study of cytomegalovirus exposure and HLA in healthy donors. The PCR contained 60 Vbeta and 13 Jbeta primers. Sequenced by immunoSEQ multiplex PCR; TCRdb stores in-frame clones only, minus some. The data show 100,000 or so clones, about 80% seen once. Sequenced: PBMCs. The receptors stem from a woman aged 40 to 55 in good health and CMV-seropositive.

The chain has TRBV4-1 and TRBJ2-7; 9 bases fit TRBD1. From germline, CDR1 is MGHRA and CDR2 YSYEKL. V lost 1 base and J lost 3; bases outside the gene matches: 1. The CDR3 totals 14 residues. CDR3 DNA: TGCGCCAGCAGCCAAGCGACAGGGGGCTACGAGCAGTACTTC. Translated: CASSQATGGYEQYF.

This chain joins TRBV5-1 and TRBJ2-2, with 12 bases that match TRBD2. The CDR3 totals 15 residues. From germline, CDR1 is SGHRS and CDR2 YFSETQ. V lost 5 bases and J lost 7; bases outside the gene matches: 6. This chain's CDR3 is CASSQLAGGHGELFF. The CDR3 region has the DNA TGCGCCAGCAGTCAACTAGCGGGGGGCCACGGGGAGCTGTTTTTT.

This clone appeared a single time. This chain uses TRBV19 with TRBJ1-4, with D possibly matching TRBD1 (6 bases). V shed 8 bases and J shed 8 bases, with 15 bases lying between them. Germline assignment: CDR1 LNHDA and CDR2 SQIVND (reference sequence). The CDR3 runs 13 residues. Written as DNA, the CDR3 is TGTGCCAGTGAAGGAGGGGGAGGGGAAAAACTGTTTTTT. Its protein is CASEGGGGEKLFF.

The V call is TRBV4-1, the J call TRBJ2-5; 10 nucleotides line up with TRBD2. V trimming: 0 bases; J trimming: 4 bases; junction bases outside the gene matches: 8. Germline V gives CDR1 MGHRA, CDR2 YSYEKL. The CDR3 is made up of 17 amino acids. The CDR3 DNA sequence: TGCGCCAGCAGCCAAGATCGCGGTAGCGGGGGGACAGAGACCCAGTACTTC. It translates to CASSQDRGSGGTETQYF.

This sequence joins TRBV6-1 and TRBJ1-3, with D possibly matching TRBD1 (6 bases). Trimming left V 5 bases short and J 1 base short, with 12 bases between. This CDR3 spans 15 amino acids. Germline values: CDR1 MNHNS, CDR2 SASEGT. The CDR3 is CASSKNRDSGNTIYF. The CDR3 DNA reads TGTGCCAGCAGTAAAAACAGGGATTCTGGAAACACCATATATTTT.

J is TRBJ2-5 and V is TRBV5-5; 9 bases are a match to TRBD1. CDR1 and CDR2 from the germline V gene are SGHKS and YYEKEE (reference sequence). The CDR3 sequence is 18 residues long. The V segment lost 0 bases and the J segment 7 bases; nucleotides outside the gene matches: 16. CDR3 in amino acids: CASSLAVGDRGAPGTQYF. In DNA form, the CDR3 reads TGTGCCAGCAGCTTGGCCGTTGGCGACAGGGGGGCTCCGGGGACCCAGTACTTC.

This clone has a single count. The chain combines TRBV2 with TRBJ1-4, with 10 bases identical to TRBD1. The trim removed 3 bases at V and 7 bases at J, leaving 2 bases unmatched. Germline loops: CDR1 SNHLY, CDR2 FYNNEI. The CDR3 extends over 14 amino acids. Here the CDR3 DNA reads TGTGCCAGCAGTGACCGGACAGGGGGTGAAAAACTGTTTTTT. This gives the protein CASSDRTGGEKLFF.

The rearrangement links TRBV6-5 to TRBJ1-2, with 9 bases matching TRBD1. The V gene end was trimmed by 6 bases and the J gene end by 1 base; junction bases not matched to a gene: 3. The CDR3 extends over 14 amino acids. Germline V gene sequence: CDR1 MNHEY, CDR2 SVGAGI. The CDR3 nucleotides are TGTGCCAGCAGACAGGGGGCGGGTAACTATGGCTACACCTTC. Translating it yields CASRQGAGNYGYTF.

J is TRBJ1-4 and V is TRBV5-1; no clear D gene. Germline values: CDR1 SGHRS, CDR2 YFSETQ. Trimming cost V 0 bases and J 12 bases, with 12 bases left between them. The CDR3 is 13 amino acids. This chain's CDR3 is CASSLGRVSELFF. The CDR3 DNA sequence: TGCGCCAGCAGCTTGGGGCGGGTTTCGGAACTGTTTTTT.

The V call is TRBV5-1, the J call TRBJ1-5, with 7 bases matching TRBD1. CDR3 size: 14 residues. Germline-derived CDR1 and CDR2 are SGHRS and YFSETQ. Trimming removed 2 bases from V and 3 bases from J; junction bases left unmatched: 2. The DNA for the CDR3 is TGCGCCAGCAGCTTAGGACAGGACAATCAGCCCCAGCATTTT. Translating gives CASSLGQDNQPQHF.

The V gene is TRBV27, the J gene TRBJ1-6, with no clear D. V shed 3 bases and J shed 6 bases, with 9 bases lying between them. Germline V gene data show CDR1 as MNHEY and CDR2 as SMNVEV (reference sequence). The CDR3 is 14 amino acids. The CDR3 DNA is TGTGCCAGCAGTTTCGAGTTGCTTAATTCACCCCTCCACTTT. Translation: CASSFELLNSPLHF.

As to this clone: The junction differs from germline at one of its ends, possibly a read error. CDR3 sequence: CAWSVQGYHSPLHF. For the CDR3, the DNA is TGTGCCTGGAGTGTACAGGGCTATCATTCACCCCTCCACTTT. The chain is built from TRBV30 and TRBJ1-6, with D tentatively TRBD1 (6 bases). Germline lookup yields CDR1 GTSNPN and CDR2 SVGIG (reference sequence). The CDR3 spans 14 residues.

This clone has a single count. The chain carries TRBV4-1 and TRBJ2-2; no clear D gene. The V and J ends lost 4 bases and 5 bases respectively, with 14 bases between them. The CDR3 is 15 residues long. Germline assignment: CDR1 MGHRA and CDR2 YSYEKL. In nucleotides, the CDR3 is TGCGCCAGCAGCCCCACATCGCCCGGGACCGGGGAGCTGTTTTTT. Protein product: CASSPTSPGTGELFF.

J is TRBJ1-4 and V is TRBV25-1; D is unresolved. CDR3 length equals 14 residues. With 7 bases removed from V and 8 bases from J, the gap between germline ends came to 17 bases. Per germline, CDR1 MGHDK and CDR2 SYGVNS. This chain's CDR3 is CASTSPRVGEKLFF. The CDR3 nucleotides read TGTGCCAGCACGAGTCCGAGGGTCGGGGAAAAACTGTTTTTT.

This clone showed up just a few times. The V gene is TRBV7-9, the J gene TRBJ2-2; D call uncertain. V dropped 1 base and J dropped 10 bases, with 10 bases sitting between them. The V gene's germline CDR1 is SEHNR and CDR2 FQNEAQ (reference sequence). The CDR3 is made up of 13 amino acids. The CDR3 loop reads CASSLDLKPELFF. The CDR3 bases are TGTGCCAGCAGCTTAGACTTGAAGCCGGAGCTGTTTTTT.

This clone was counted once. The CDR3 spells CASSERRRDTQYF. Written as DNA, the CDR3 is TGTGCCAGCAGTGAAAGGAGACGAGATACGCAGTATTTT. This chain uses TRBV2 with TRBJ2-3; no definite D call. The germline V gene has CDR1 SNHLY and CDR2 FYNNEI. This CDR3 contains 13 residues. The ends were cut back, 2 bases at V and 5 bases at J, with 8 bases in the middle.

This clone has only one observation. This rearrangement joins TRBV27 to TRBJ2-1, with a possible D match to TRBD2 (6 bases). Germline V gene lookup returns CDR1 MNHEY and CDR2 SMNVEV (reference sequence). Trimming left V 6 bases short and J 8 bases short, with 11 bases between. The CDR3 loop spans 12 amino acids. The DNA for the CDR3 is TGTGCCAGCAGGGGGGGTGGCTATGAGCAGTTCTTC. This codes for CASRGGGYEQFF.

The V gene is TRBV5-1, the J gene TRBJ1-1; perhaps TRBD1 as D (6 bases). The germline V gene encodes CDR1 SGHRS and CDR2 YFSETQ. The V and J ends lost 4 bases and 1 base respectively, with 8 bases between them. CDR3 length: 13 residues. CDR3 DNA sequence: TGCGCCAGCAGCGAGGGACAGAACACTGAAGCTTTCTTT. Amino acid sequence: CASSEGQNTEAFF.

The chain joins TRBV10-2 to TRBJ1-2, with 7 bases lining up with TRBD1. The CDR3 is made up of 15 amino acids. Per the germline V gene, CDR1 is WSHSY and CDR2 is SAAADI. Losses at the gene ends were 5 bases for V and 4 bases for J; bases not matched to a gene: 10. This chain's CDR3 is CASSTTGTDFYGYTF. CDR3 nucleotides: TGCGCCAGCAGTACAACCGGGACAGACTTCTATGGCTACACCTTC.

This sequence joins TRBV5-8 and TRBJ1-5; no reliable D call. This CDR3 has 15 residues. Trimming removed 0 bases at V and 6 bases at J, with 13 bases between. The germline gives CDR1 SGHTS, CDR2 YDEGEE. The CDR3 is CASSLVAAFSQPQHF. The CDR3 DNA is TGTGCCAGCAGCTTGGTAGCAGCCTTTAGTCAGCCCCAGCATTTT.

The V call is TRBV5-1, the J call TRBJ2-1, with 7 bases aligning to TRBD1. Unmatched junction bases numbered 7, after V lost 5 bases and J lost 5 bases. Looked up from germline, CDR1 is SGHRS and CDR2 is YFSETQ. The CDR3 loop spans 14 amino acids. Here the CDR3 DNA reads TGCGCCAGCAGTAAGGGACAGTCGGACAATGAGCAGTTCTTC. Its translation: CASSKGQSDNEQFF.

The V and J genes are TRBV5-1 and TRBJ1-1; possibly TRBD1 for D (5 bases). The V gene's germline CDR1 is SGHRS and CDR2 YFSETQ. The CDR3 totals 16 residues. Trimming cost V 1 base and J 0 bases, with 13 bases left between them. CDR3 in DNA: TGCGCCAGCAGCTTGACCCCTCAGGGATTGAACACTGAAGCTTTCTTT. Translating gives CASSLTPQGLNTEAFF.

V is TRBV27 and J is TRBJ2-1; D may be TRBD1 (5 bases). Germline assignment: CDR1 MNHEY and CDR2 SMNVEV (reference sequence). V lost 3 bases and J lost 7, with 10 bases in between. This CDR3 comprises 13 residues. The CDR3 is CASSLPGWNEQFF. CDR3 nucleotides: TGTGCCAGCAGTTTGCCAGGGTGGAATGAGCAGTTCTTC.

This chain joins TRBV9 and TRBJ1-6, with TRBD1 identical over 7 bases. Unmatched junction bases numbered 7, after V lost 3 bases and J lost 7 bases. This CDR3 spans 15 amino acids. Germline V lookup: CDR1 SGDLS, CDR2 YYNGEE. In DNA, the CDR3 is TGTGCCAGCAGCGCTGCTACAGGGGTCAATTCACCCCTCCACTTT. Protein sequence: CASSAATGVNSPLHF. Looking up the rest from reference TRBV9 and TRBJ1-6 gives the full variable domain: DSGVTQTPKHLITATGQRVTLRCSPRSGDLSVYWYQQSLDQGLQFLIQYYNGEERAKGNILERFSAQQFPDLHSELNLSSLELGDSALYFCASSAATGVNSPLHFGNGTRLTVT.

This sequence joins TRBV6-5 and TRBJ1-4; 7 bases fit TRBD1. Per the germline V gene, CDR1 is MNHEY and CDR2 is SVGAGI. With 8 bases clipped from V and 7 bases from J, the junction kept 10 bases outside the gene matches. The CDR3 has 14 residues. CDR3 sequence: CASASTGMGEKLFF. The CDR3 DNA reads TGTGCCAGCGCCTCGACAGGGATGGGTGAAAAACTGTTTTTT.

This clone was found a few times. The gene calls are TRBV6-5 and TRBJ1-2; no reliable D call. Germline CDR1 reads MNHEY; CDR2 reads SVGAGI. V lost 2 bases, J lost 3 bases, and 7 bases lay in between. The CDR3 has 13 amino acids. CDR3 region: CASSYRGHYGYTF. CDR3 sequence (DNA): TGTGCCAGCAGTTACAGAGGGCACTATGGCTACACCTTC.

The chain has TRBV30 and TRBJ1-2; the D gene is possibly TRBD1 (5 bases). CDR1 and CDR2 from the germline V gene are GTSNPN and SVGIG (reference sequence). V shed 1 base and J shed 6 bases, with 12 bases lying between them. This CDR3 is built from 13 residues. This CDR3 is CAWSGQGADGYTF. The CDR3 DNA reads TGTGCCTGGAGTGGTCAGGGCGCGGATGGCTACACCTTC.

V is TRBV30 and J is TRBJ2-2; 8 nucleotides match TRBD2. Looked up from germline, CDR1 is GTSNPN and CDR2 is SVGIG (reference sequence). The CDR3 has 16 amino acids. V lost 1 base to trimming and J lost 1 base; unmatched junction nucleotides: 5. CDR3 bases: TGTGCCTGGAGTGCCGGGGGGGTTGGGAACACCGGGGAGCTGTTTTTT. The encoded protein is CAWSAGGVGNTGELFF.